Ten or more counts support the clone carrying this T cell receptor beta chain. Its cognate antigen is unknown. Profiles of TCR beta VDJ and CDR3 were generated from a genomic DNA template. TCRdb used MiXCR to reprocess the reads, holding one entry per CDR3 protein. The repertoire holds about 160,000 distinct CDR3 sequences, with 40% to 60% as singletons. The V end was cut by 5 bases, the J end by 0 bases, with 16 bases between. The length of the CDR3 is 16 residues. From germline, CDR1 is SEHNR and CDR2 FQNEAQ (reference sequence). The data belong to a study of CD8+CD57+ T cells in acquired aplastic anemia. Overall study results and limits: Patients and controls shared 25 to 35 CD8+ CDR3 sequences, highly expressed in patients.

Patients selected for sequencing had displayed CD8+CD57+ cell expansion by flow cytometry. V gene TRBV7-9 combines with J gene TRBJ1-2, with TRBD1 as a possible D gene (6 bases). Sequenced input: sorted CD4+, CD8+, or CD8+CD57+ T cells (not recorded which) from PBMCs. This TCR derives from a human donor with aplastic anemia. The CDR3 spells CASSPNREWANYGYTF. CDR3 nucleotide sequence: TGTGCCAGCAGCCCAAACAGGGAATGGGCTAACTATGGCTACACCTTC. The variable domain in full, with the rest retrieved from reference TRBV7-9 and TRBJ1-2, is DTGVSQNPRHKITKRGQNVTFRCDPISEHNRLYWYRQTLGQGPEFLTYFQNEAQLEKSRLLSDRFSAERPKGSFSTLEIQRTEQGDSAMYLCASSPNREWANYGYTFGSGTRLTVV.